Listed below are T cell receptor beta chains from one sample, sequenced in a study of blood T cell repertoires in COVID-19. TCRdb's copy holds only in-frame clones and misses some; the assay was immunoSEQ multiplex PCR. The profile shows 250,000 to 350,000 clones, nearly 90% of them singletons. Material for sequencing was PBMCs or T cells enriched from blood (not recorded which). These TCRs come from a woman aged 45-60 years who had been exposed to COVID-19. CDR3s include the opening cysteine and the closing phenylalanine or tryptophan. The D gene is left open where the match is weak. Size tells how often a clone was seen (once, few, many) or the class of an expanded clone, and some rows leave it out.

J,size,D,V,CDR3,DNA
TRBJ2-1,NA,NA,TRBV3-1/TRBV3-2,CASSPDRNEQFF,TGTGCCAGCAGCCCCGACAGAAACGAGCAGTTCTTC
TRBJ2-4,NA,TRBD2,TRBV28,CAVRGAAGLNIQYF,TGTGCAGTAAGAGGAGCAGCGGGGTTAAACATTCAGTACTTC
TRBJ2-7,NA,TRBD1,TRBV7-9,CASSYLTGEQYF,TGTGCCAGCAGCTACCTGACAGGGGAGCAGTACTTC
TRBJ2-1,NA,NA,TRBV19,CASSGMAFQVEQFF,TGTGCCAGTAGTGGAATGGCCTTCCAGGTTGAGCAGTTCTTC
TRBJ1-5,NA,NA,TRBV3-1/TRBV3-2,CASSPAQGIQPQHF,TGTGCCAGCAGCCCAGCACAGGGTATTCAGCCCCAGCATTTT
TRBJ2-7,NA,NA,TRBV5-6,CASSLGQAEQYF,TGTGCCAGCAGCTTGGGACAGGCGGAGCAGTACTTC
TRBJ2-7,NA,TRBD1,TRBV2,CASSSGTGSYEQYF,TGTGCCAGCAGCTCCGGGACAGGATCCTACGAGCAGTACTTC
TRBJ1-2,NA,TRBD1,TRBV2,CASSRKQGNGYTF,TGTGCCAGCAGTCGAAAACAGGGGAATGGCTACACCTTC
TRBJ2-7,NA,NA,TRBV14,CASSGPSGVSYEQYF,TGTGCCAGCAGCGGCCCGTCCGGGGTCTCCTACGAGCAGTACTTC
TRBJ1-6,NA,NA,TRBV19,CASSIWAGNSPLHF,TGTGCCAGTAGTATCTGGGCAGGAAATTCACCCCTCCACTTT
TRBJ2-5,NA,NA,TRBV5-5,CASSLGHSQETQYF,TGTGCCAGCAGCTTGGGACATAGCCAAGAGACCCAGTACTTC
TRBJ2-2,NA,TRBD2,TRBV5-4,CASSLARGGVNTGELFF,TGTGCCAGCAGCTTGGCCCGGGGGGGCGTGAACACCGGGGAGCTGTTTTTT
TRBJ1-6,NA,TRBD1,TRBV5-8,CASSRQAGTADNSPLHF,TGTGCCAGCAGCCGCCAGGCGGGGACAGCCGATAATTCACCCCTCCACTTT
TRBJ1-1,NA,NA,TRBV29-1,CSAEGGQLLNTEAFF,TGCAGCGCGGAAGGAGGACAGCTATTGAACACTGAAGCTTTCTTT
TRBJ2-7,NA,TRBD1,TRBV28,CASSFPPGQGAVEQYF,TGTGCCAGCAGTTTCCCCCCGGGACAGGGGGCCGTGGAGCAGTACTTC
TRBJ2-1,NA,TRBD1,TRBV3-1/TRBV3-2,CASSQDYGQGSYNEQFF,TGTGCCAGCAGCCAAGATTATGGACAGGGATCCTACAATGAGCAGTTCTTC
TRBJ1-1,NA,NA,TRBV29-1,CSVESGPGVTEAFF,TGCAGCGTTGAAAGTGGGCCAGGGGTCACTGAAGCTTTCTTT
TRBJ2-4,NA,TRBD2,TRBV3-1/TRBV3-2,CASSQSMLAGYTNIQYF,TGTGCCAGCAGCCAAAGTATGCTAGCGGGGTACACAAACATTCAGTACTTC
TRBJ2-7,NA,NA,TRBV15,CATSSSSYEQYF,TGTGCCACCAGCAGTAGCAGTTACGAGCAGTACTTC
TRBJ1-1,once,NA,TRBV28,CASSFTGSRTEAFF,TGTGCCAGCAGCTTCACAGGGAGTCGCACTGAAGCTTTCTTT
TRBJ1-6,few,TRBD1,TRBV18,CASSPGQVGNSPLHF,TGTGCCAGCTCACCAGGACAGGTCGGAAATTCACCCCTCCACTTT
TRBJ2-2,NA,NA,TRBV29-1,CSVSNRGLDTGELFF,TGCAGCGTTTCGAACAGGGGACTTGACACCGGGGAGCTGTTTTTT
TRBJ2-3,NA,TRBD2,TRBV6-5,CASSLQRGGTDTQYF,TGTGCCAGCAGTCTCCAGCGGGGGGGCACAGATACGCAGTATTTT
TRBJ2-3,NA,NA,TRBV2,CASSEMRSSTDTQYF,TGTGCCAGCAGTGAGATGAGGTCCAGCACAGATACGCAGTATTTT
TRBJ2-7,NA,NA,TRBV7-8,CASSWELAGAFTYEQYF,TGTGCCAGCAGCTGGGAACTGGCTGGGGCTTTTACCTACGAGCAGTACTTC
TRBJ2-7,NA,TRBD2,TRBV6-5,CASSRTSGTYEQYF,TGTGCCAGCAGTCGGACTAGCGGAACCTACGAGCAGTACTTC
TRBJ2-1,NA,TRBD2,TRBV7-2,CASSTQTGLAGAEQFF,TGTGCCAGCAGCACACAAACGGGACTAGCGGGGGCTGAGCAGTTCTTC
TRBJ2-4,NA,NA,TRBV7-2,CASSLRAIAKNIQYF,TGTGCCAGCAGCTTGAGAGCAATAGCCAAAAACATTCAGTACTTC
TRBJ1-2,few,TRBD1,TRBV10-2,CASSLGQDGYGYTF,TGCGCCAGCTCCTTGGGACAGGACGGCTATGGCTACACCTTC
TRBJ2-3,NA,TRBD2,TRBV11-2,CASSLGRQRGATDTQYF,TGTGCCAGCAGCTTAGGACGGCAGCGGGGGGCCACAGATACGCAGTATTTT
TRBJ1-5,NA,TRBD1,TRBV19,CASRGQGAGNQPQHF,TGTGCCAGTAGGGGACAGGGGGCAGGCAATCAGCCCCAGCATTTT
TRBJ2-5,NA,TRBD2,TRBV29-1,CSLTSGGFVETQYF,TGCAGCTTGACTAGCGGGGGTTTTGTGGAGACCCAGTACTTC